The entry that follows covers one T cell receptor beta chain sequence. No antigen is known for it. Sequencing was performed with immunoSEQ multiplex PCR; in TCRdb, only in-frame clones are kept and a portion is missing. Of 150,000 to 180,000 clones listed, about 85% were seen once; the top ten hold under 8%. This sample stems from a study of T cell responses to AZD1222 COVID-19 vaccine. Per germline, CDR1 LGHNA and CDR2 YSLEER. V trimming: 1 base; J trimming: 4 bases; junction bases outside the gene matches: 4. This CDR3 contains 16 residues. The study's findings and limits: Regions 160-218 and 743-854 held dominance among vaccine-associated CD4 TCRs, which spanned spike.

Sample: peripheral blood, taken after recovery from COVID-19. This receptor was obtained from an adult who had recovered from COVID-19. The V call is TRBV4-3, the J call TRBJ1-6, with TRBD1 identical over 7 bases. The CDR3 loop reads CASSQGGQKYNSPLHF. DNA for the CDR3: TGCGCCAGCAGCCAAGGGGGACAGAAGTATAATTCACCCCTCCACTTT.